This is a list of T cell receptor beta chains from one sample in a study of identical twins. TCRdb analysed the 5' RACE reads with MiXCR anew, one entry per CDR3 protein. The sample holds some 570,000 distinct CDR3 sequences, approximately 20% seen once. These same data were also listed under a study on yellow fever vaccine responses in identical twins.

The sequencing input was CD4+ T cells sorted from blood. Receptors were obtained from a woman in her late teens or twenties in good health. Each CDR3 is given with its conserved first and last residue. The order of the fields is CDR3 protein, CDR3 DNA, clone size, V gene, J gene, D gene. D genes are given only for firm matches. Size is omitted from some rows. Given values are once, few, many or a class for expanded clones.

cdr3_aa: CASSPQAGRRNEQFF
cdr3_nt: TGTGCCAGCAGCCCCCAGGCGGGGAGGAGGAATGAGCAGTTCTTC
clone_size: few
v_call: TRBV6-1
j_call: TRBJ2-1
d_call: .

cdr3_aa: CASSPSQAGEKLFF
cdr3_nt: TGCGCCAGCAGCCCCTCGCAGGCGGGTGAAAAACTGTTTTTT
clone_size: .
v_call: TRBV4-1
j_call: TRBJ1-4
d_call: .

cdr3_aa: CASSATSEPYNEQFF
cdr3_nt: TGCGCCAGCAGCGCCACATCCGAACCATACAATGAGCAGTTCTTC
clone_size: many
v_call: TRBV5-1
j_call: TRBJ2-1
d_call: .

cdr3_aa: CASGNRGPRRSYEQYF
cdr3_nt: TGTGCCAGCGGGAACAGGGGGCCCCGAAGATCCTACGAGCAGTACTTC
clone_size: .
v_call: TRBV28
j_call: TRBJ2-7
d_call: TRBD1

cdr3_aa: CASSLLGGGPYNEQFF
cdr3_nt: TGCGCCAGCAGCTTGTTGGGCGGGGGGCCCTACAATGAGCAGTTCTTC
clone_size: .
v_call: TRBV5-1
j_call: TRBJ2-1
d_call: TRBD2

cdr3_aa: CASSQNPGGNEQFF
cdr3_nt: TGCGCCAGCAGCCAAAACCCGGGGGGGAATGAGCAGTTCTTC
clone_size: few
v_call: TRBV4-1
j_call: TRBJ2-1
d_call: TRBD2

cdr3_aa: CASSRGGERGEKLFF
cdr3_nt: TGCGCCAGCAGCCGTGGTGGGGAGAGAGGAGAAAAACTGTTTTTT
clone_size: few
v_call: TRBV5-1
j_call: TRBJ1-4
d_call: .

cdr3_aa: CAISESGGGIDEQFF
cdr3_nt: TGTGCCATCAGTGAGTCTGGAGGGGGCATCGATGAGCAGTTCTTC
clone_size: few
v_call: TRBV10-3
j_call: TRBJ2-1
d_call: .

cdr3_aa: CASERGNIQYF
cdr3_nt: TGTGCCAGTGAGAGAGGAAACATTCAGTACTTC
clone_size: .
v_call: TRBV5-6
j_call: TRBJ2-4
d_call: .

cdr3_aa: CSAPVVGDGGSKGYTF
cdr3_nt: TGCAGTGCGCCTGTCGTCGGGGACGGAGGATCTAAGGGCTACACCTTC
clone_size: many
v_call: TRBV20-1
j_call: TRBJ1-2
d_call: .

cdr3_aa: CASSQVNVGASYGYTF
cdr3_nt: TGCGCCAGCAGCCAAGTTAATGTCGGGGCTAGCTATGGCTACACCTTC
clone_size: .
v_call: TRBV4-1
j_call: TRBJ1-2
d_call: .

cdr3_aa: CSARESSSQYNEQFF
cdr3_nt: TGCAGTGCTAGAGAGAGTAGCAGCCAATACAATGAGCAGTTCTTC
clone_size: few
v_call: TRBV20-1
j_call: TRBJ2-1
d_call: .

cdr3_aa: CASSFAGSSGGYNEQFF
cdr3_nt: TGTGCCAGCAGCTTTGCGGGGAGTAGCGGGGGATACAATGAGCAGTTCTTC
clone_size: .
v_call: TRBV5-8
j_call: TRBJ2-1
d_call: TRBD2

cdr3_aa: CSAREGLNNQPQHF
cdr3_nt: TGCAGTGCTAGAGAGGGGCTAAACAATCAGCCCCAGCATTTT
clone_size: .
v_call: TRBV20-1
j_call: TRBJ1-5
d_call: .

cdr3_aa: CASSLVQGNSPLHF
cdr3_nt: TGCGCCAGCAGCTTGGTACAGGGAAATTCACCCCTCCACTTT
clone_size: many
v_call: TRBV5-1
j_call: TRBJ1-6
d_call: .

cdr3_aa: CASSLMRVSETQYF
cdr3_nt: TGTGCCAGCAGTTTAATGAGGGTATCAGAGACCCAGTACTTC
clone_size: .
v_call: TRBV12-3/TRBV12-4
j_call: TRBJ2-5
d_call: .

cdr3_aa: CASSPSGSASNEQFF
cdr3_nt: TGTGCCAGCAGCCCTAGCGGGAGTGCCTCCAATGAGCAGTTCTTC
clone_size: .
v_call: TRBV3-1
j_call: TRBJ2-1
d_call: TRBD2

cdr3_aa: CASSEGLIAGAKETQYF
cdr3_nt: TGTGCCAGCAGTGAAGGTTTAATAGCGGGAGCCAAAGAGACCCAGTACTTC
clone_size: few
v_call: TRBV6-1
j_call: TRBJ2-5
d_call: TRBD2

cdr3_aa: CASSEYGGPSRYGYTF
cdr3_nt: TGTGCCAGCAGTGAATATGGGGGGCCATCCCGCTATGGCTACACCTTC
clone_size: .
v_call: TRBV25-1
j_call: TRBJ1-2
d_call: .

cdr3_aa: CSALRGGSSTDTQYF
cdr3_nt: TGCAGTGCTCTCAGGGGGGGATCATCCACAGATACGCAGTATTTT
clone_size: few
v_call: TRBV20-1
j_call: TRBJ2-3
d_call: .

cdr3_aa: CASSQVVGELFF
cdr3_nt: TGTGCCAGCAGCCAAGTTGTCGGGGAGCTGTTTTTT
clone_size: .
v_call: TRBV14
j_call: TRBJ2-2
d_call: .

cdr3_aa: CASSLSTNSYNEQFF
cdr3_nt: TGTGCCAGTAGTCTTAGCACCAACTCCTACAATGAGCAGTTCTTC
clone_size: .
v_call: TRBV19
j_call: TRBJ2-1
d_call: .

cdr3_aa: CASSLGRGDRTPLHF
cdr3_nt: TGTGCCAGCAGTTTAGGACGGGGGGATCGGACACCCCTCCACTTT
clone_size: few
v_call: TRBV12-3/TRBV12-4
j_call: TRBJ1-6
d_call: .

cdr3_aa: CASREEHGFSGELFF
cdr3_nt: TGTGCCAGCAGAGAGGAGCATGGGTTTTCCGGGGAGCTGTTTTTT
clone_size: .
v_call: TRBV2
j_call: TRBJ2-2
d_call: .

cdr3_aa: CASSPTRAPYNEQFF
cdr3_nt: TGTGCCAGCAGTCCCACTAGAGCGCCCTACAATGAGCAGTTCTTC
clone_size: .
v_call: TRBV11-2
j_call: TRBJ2-1
d_call: .

cdr3_aa: CASSQDPTGPETQYF
cdr3_nt: TGTGCCAGCAGCCAAGATCCGACTGGGCCAGAGACCCAGTACTTC
clone_size: few
v_call: TRBV4-2
j_call: TRBJ2-5
d_call: .

cdr3_aa: CASSQDSGGTYEQYF
cdr3_nt: TGTGCCAGCAGCCAAGACTCGGGCGGTACCTACGAGCAGTACTTC
clone_size: .
v_call: TRBV3-1
j_call: TRBJ2-7
d_call: .

cdr3_aa: CSVHKGGTKNTGELFF
cdr3_nt: TGCAGCGTCCACAAAGGGGGAACTAAGAACACCGGGGAGCTGTTTTTT
clone_size: few
v_call: TRBV29-1
j_call: TRBJ2-2
d_call: .

cdr3_aa: CASSIEAGLASYNEQFF
cdr3_nt: TGTGCCAGCAGCATAGAGGCGGGTCTAGCGTCCTACAATGAGCAGTTCTTC
clone_size: few
v_call: TRBV11-2
j_call: TRBJ2-1
d_call: .

cdr3_aa: CASSLLSTSGRANEQFF
cdr3_nt: TGTGCCAGCAGCTTATTATCGACTAGCGGGAGGGCCAATGAGCAGTTCTTC
clone_size: .
v_call: TRBV7-9
j_call: TRBJ2-1
d_call: TRBD2

cdr3_aa: CASGLGVPSTNQPQHF
cdr3_nt: TGTGCTAGTGGTTTGGGGGTTCCCTCCACCAATCAGCCCCAGCATTTT
clone_size: .
v_call: TRBV12-5
j_call: TRBJ1-5
d_call: .

cdr3_aa: CSARDYGNGEQFF
cdr3_nt: TGCAGTGCTAGAGATTACGGGAATGGTGAGCAGTTCTTC
clone_size: .
v_call: TRBV20-1
j_call: TRBJ2-1
d_call: .

cdr3_aa: CASTIGTDQETQYF
cdr3_nt: TGTGCCAGCACCATTGGGACAGACCAAGAGACCCAGTACTTC
clone_size: .
v_call: TRBV12-3/TRBV12-4
j_call: TRBJ2-5
d_call: TRBD1

cdr3_aa: CAISERLAGIQGEQFF
cdr3_nt: TGTGCCATCAGTGAACGACTAGCGGGGATACAGGGAGAGCAGTTCTTC
clone_size: .
v_call: TRBV10-3
j_call: TRBJ2-1
d_call: TRBD2

cdr3_aa: CASSRGGERDTQYF
cdr3_nt: TGTGCCAGCAGCCGAGGGGGGGAGCGAGATACGCAGTATTTT
clone_size: few
v_call: TRBV5-6
j_call: TRBJ2-3
d_call: .

cdr3_aa: CASSGQMVKNSPLHF
cdr3_nt: TGTGCCAGCAGTGGACAGATGGTAAAGAATTCACCCCTCCACTTT
clone_size: .
v_call: TRBV2
j_call: TRBJ1-6
d_call: .

cdr3_aa: CASSLWGSEQFF
cdr3_nt: TGTGCCAGCAGTTTGTGGGGAAGTGAGCAGTTCTTC
clone_size: .
v_call: TRBV12-3/TRBV12-4
j_call: TRBJ2-1
d_call: .

cdr3_aa: CASSALLGDTQYF
cdr3_nt: TGTGCCAGCAGTGCGCTACTCGGCGATACGCAGTATTTT
clone_size: few
v_call: TRBV6-4
j_call: TRBJ2-3
d_call: .

cdr3_aa: CSALGERVGAEREQYF
cdr3_nt: TGCAGTGCCCTCGGTGAGCGCGTGGGAGCTGAAAGGGAGCAGTACTTC
clone_size: .
v_call: TRBV20-1
j_call: TRBJ2-7
d_call: .

cdr3_aa: CAISDIGQANSPLHF
cdr3_nt: TGTGCCATCAGTGATATTGGTCAGGCTAATTCACCCCTCCACTTT
clone_size: few
v_call: TRBV10-3
j_call: TRBJ1-6
d_call: .

cdr3_aa: CASSPHQETQYF
cdr3_nt: TGTGCCAGCAGCCCCCACCAAGAGACCCAGTACTTC
clone_size: many
v_call: TRBV7-6
j_call: TRBJ2-5
d_call: .